The 20 T cell receptor beta chains reported below all come from one sample, sequenced in a study of blood T cell repertoires in COVID-19. The protocol was immunoSEQ multiplex PCR, while the TCRdb copy is restricted to in-frame clones and leaves out a portion. The sample comprises over 150,000 clones, around four fifths of which are singletons, and around 3.4% rests with the top ten. The material sequenced was peripheral blood. All receptors come from a woman of 80 years or more with acute or convalescent COVID-19.

The genes are TRBV7-9 and TRBJ2-1; the D gene is possibly TRBD2 (6 bases). This CDR3 comprises 15 residues. Germline values: CDR1 SEHNR, CDR2 FQNEAQ (reference sequence). V dropped 5 bases and J dropped 4 bases, with 15 bases sitting between them. CDR3 residues: CASSPMAGTYNEQFF. For the CDR3, the DNA is TGTGCCAGCAGCCCCATGGCGGGAACTTACAATGAGCAGTTCTTC.

The gene calls are TRBV7-9 and TRBJ1-6; D may be TRBD1 (6 bases). The CDR3 has 15 residues. Germline V CDR1 and CDR2: SEHNR, FQNEAQ (reference sequence). Trimming pared 4 bases from V and 7 bases from J, leaving 14 bases between. The CDR3 nucleotides are TGTGCCAGCAGCTCCAGGACAGCTGGCAATTCACCCCTCCACTTT. Amino acid sequence: CASSSRTAGNSPLHF.

The chain couples TRBV4-3 to TRBJ2-1, with TRBD1 identical over 8 bases. CDR3 size: 15 residues. CDR1 and CDR2 from the germline V gene are LGHNA and YSLEER. V trimming: 2 bases; J trimming: 7 bases; junction bases outside the gene matches: 7. Here the CDR3 DNA reads TGCGCCAGCAGCCAACCGGGACAGGTTCGAAATGAGCAGTTCTTC. This encodes CASSQPGQVRNEQFF.

The V call is TRBV30, the J call TRBJ1-2; 9 bases match TRBD1. Germline V gene sequence: CDR1 GTSNPN, CDR2 SVGIG (reference sequence). V was pared by 4 bases and J by 4 bases, with 10 bases of the junction left unmatched. The CDR3 totals 15 residues. The CDR3, as DNA: TGTGCCTGGACGAACCGGGACAGGGTGGTCTATGGCTACACCTTC. Its translation: CAWTNRDRVVYGYTF.

This clone has more than one count but fewer than ten. The chain has TRBV19 and TRBJ1-2; tentative D call: TRBD1 (6 bases). CDR3 length: 17 residues. Germline values: CDR1 LNHDA, CDR2 SQIVND (reference sequence). V dropped 0 bases and J dropped 5 bases, with 19 bases sitting between them. The CDR3, as DNA: TGTGCCAGTAGTATAGATCTATTTGGTCGGCAGGGGTATGGCTACACCTTC. This sequence encodes CASSIDLFGRQGYGYTF.

V is TRBV19 and J is TRBJ2-1; 12 positions agree with TRBD2. Germline V gives CDR1 LNHDA, CDR2 SQIVND (reference sequence). The CDR3 has 14 amino acids. The V segment lost 10 bases and the J segment 5 bases; nucleotides outside the gene matches: 6. The CDR3 region is CATLAGGSHNEQFF. CDR3 nucleotide sequence: TGTGCCACCCTAGCGGGAGGGTCCCACAATGAGCAGTTCTTC.

The rearrangement joins TRBV3-1 (or the pseudogene TRBV3-2) to TRBJ2-1; 7 bases align to TRBD2. Losses at the gene ends were 2 bases for V and 6 bases for J; bases not matched to a gene: 10. The CDR3 is 16 residues long. Germline-derived CDR1 and CDR2 are LGHDT and YNNKEL (reference sequence). The CDR3: CASSQYSPAGFNEQFF. DNA for the CDR3: TGTGCCAGCAGCCAATATAGCCCAGCGGGATTCAATGAGCAGTTCTTC.

CDR3: CASSFGRETQYF. The CDR3 coding sequence is TGCGCCAGCAGCTTTGGTAGAGAGACCCAGTACTTC. V and J are TRBV5-1 and TRBJ2-5; D is unresolved. V dropped 2 bases and J dropped 4 bases, with 6 bases sitting between them. CDR1 is SGHRS, CDR2 YFSETQ, per germline. CDR3 length equals 12 residues.

The V gene is TRBV2, the J gene TRBJ1-1; weak D call: TRBD1 (5 bases). Germline V gene lookup returns CDR1 SNHLY and CDR2 FYNNEI. This CDR3 has 13 amino acids. The germline V and J ends were trimmed by 6 bases and 0 bases, with 8 bases remaining between them. CDR3 coding DNA: TGTGCCAGCAGCAAGGGGCTGAACACTGAAGCTTTCTTT. As protein: CASSKGLNTEAFF.

The chain uses TRBV19 and TRBJ1-1; D not resolved. V was trimmed by 3 bases and J by 2 bases, leaving 10 bases between them. The V gene's germline CDR1 is LNHDA and CDR2 SQIVND (reference sequence). The CDR3 loop spans 14 amino acids. CDR3 sequence: CASSISVYNTEAFF. The DNA for the CDR3 is TGTGCCAGTAGTATCTCGGTATACAACACTGAAGCTTTCTTT.

J is TRBJ1-1 and V is TRBV6-6; D remains unclear. The V gene's germline CDR1 is MNHNY and CDR2 SVGAGI (reference sequence). The ends were cut back, 2 bases at V and 0 bases at J, with 7 bases in the middle. CDR3 length: 14 residues. CDR3 coding DNA: TGTGCCAGCAGTTACGGGCAGATGAACACTGAAGCTTTCTTT. It specifies CASSYGQMNTEAFF.

The V call is TRBV19, the J call TRBJ1-1, with D perhaps matching TRBD1 (5 bases). This CDR3 has 12 residues. V lost 5 bases and J lost 10, with 14 bases in between. CDR1 and CDR2 (germline): LNHDA, SQIVND (reference sequence). CDR3 loop: CASSGLNGGAFF. The DNA for the CDR3 is TGTGCCAGTAGTGGACTTAACGGGGGAGCTTTCTTT.

V gene TRBV7-3 combines with J gene TRBJ2-3, with 11 nucleotides matching TRBD2. V trimming: 5 bases; J trimming: 7 bases; junction bases outside the gene matches: 14. The CDR3 spans 17 residues. Germline V lookup: CDR1 SGHTA, CDR2 FQGTGA. CDR3 bases: TGTGCCAGCAGCCCCCAACCCGGGACTAGCGGCCCGAATACGCAGTATTTT. Translation gives CASSPQPGTSGPNTQYF.

V gene TRBV19 combines with J gene TRBJ1-3; possibly TRBD1 for D (6 bases). The CDR3 length is 15 residues. Germline CDR1 LNHDA, CDR2 SQIVND (reference sequence). Trimming left V 4 bases short and J 2 bases short, with 12 bases between. CDR3 sequence reads: CASSTTGTPGNTIYF. The CDR3 bases are TGTGCCAGTAGTACAACAGGGACCCCTGGAAACACCATATATTTT.

This clone was picked up one time. The chain recombines TRBV27 with TRBJ1-1; D is possibly TRBD1 (6 bases). Between the trimmed V and J ends, which lost 3 bases and 4 bases, there was a span of 9 bases. Germline-derived CDR1 and CDR2 are MNHEY and SMNVEV (reference sequence). There are 13 residues in the CDR3. The chain's CDR3 is CASSFVGATEAFF. DNA for the CDR3: TGTGCCAGCAGTTTCGTGGGGGCCACTGAAGCTTTCTTT.

The chain combines TRBV5-4 with TRBJ1-4, with 7 positions matching TRBD1. The ends lost 4 bases at V and 6 bases at J; junction bases unmatched: 6. Germline lookup yields CDR1 SGHNT and CDR2 YYREEE (reference sequence). CDR3 size: 14 residues. This CDR3 is CASSKGAVDEKLFF. CDR3 bases: TGTGCCAGCAGCAAGGGGGCGGTGGATGAAAAACTGTTTTTT.

The count of this clone is one. The V call is TRBV7-8, the J call TRBJ1-3; perhaps TRBD1 as D (5 bases). The length of the CDR3 is 18 residues. Trimming took off 0 bases at V and 0 bases at J, with 15 bases between the two ends. The germline CDR1 and CDR2 sequences are SGHVS and FQNEAQ. The CDR3 region has the DNA TGTGCCAGCAGCTTAGCGTACGGGGGATTGAGCTCTGGAAACACCATATATTTT. Encoded protein: CASSLAYGGLSSGNTIYF.

This rearrangement joins TRBV5-6 to TRBJ1-3; D is ambiguous. The CDR3 is made up of 15 amino acids. CDR1 and CDR2 from the germline V gene are SGHDT and YYEEEE. V lost 3 bases and J 1 base, leaving 11 bases between the germline ends. Here the CDR3 DNA reads TGTGCCAGCAGCTCGGGGAGCCGGTCTGGAAACACCATATATTTT. It codes for CASSSGSRSGNTIYF.

The chain employs TRBV5-4 and TRBJ2-1; TRBD1 agrees at 8 bases. The ends lost 3 bases at V and 14 bases at J; junction bases unmatched: 4. The CDR3 length is 11 residues. Germline V gene data show CDR1 as SGHNT and CDR2 as YYREEE (reference sequence). The CDR3 DNA follows: TGTGCCAGCAGCTACGACAGGGGCGAGTTCTTC. This translates into CASSYDRGEFF.

This clone occurred once. The chain recombines TRBV5-1 with TRBJ2-7; 11 bases map to TRBD2. Trimming took 0 bases from V and 6 from J; bases not matched to a gene: 11. CDR3 length equals 17 residues. Looked up from germline, CDR1 is SGHRS and CDR2 is YFSETQ. The CDR3 sequence is CASSLAVTSGSRGEQYF. CDR3 bases: TGCGCCAGCAGCTTGGCCGTAACTAGCGGGAGTAGGGGCGAGCAGTACTTC.